These 22 T cell receptor beta chains came from one sample sequenced in a study of tumor-infiltrating lymphocytes in primary liver carcinoma. Unsorted whole blood served as the source of blood RNA, and germline DNA was extracted as well. TCR beta cDNA was reverse-transcribed from roughly 520 ng of total RNA. The reaction used a constant-region primer and ProtoScript II reverse transcriptase. Researchers made the TCR beta libraries by running three nested multiplex PCR rounds with slightly modified ARM-PCR. The first two PCR rounds used TRBV1-TRBV30 forward primers with a C-beta reverse primer, nine to ten cycles each. TCRdb ran MiXCR on the multiplex PCR reads and lists one entry per CDR3 protein. The sample includes 320,000 or so distinct CDR3 sequences, around three fifths seen only once; the top ten take roughly 8.9%. The specimen was peripheral blood. The receptor source for this set is a man in his forties with primary liver carcinoma and hepatitis B virus infection.

On this clonotype itself: The junction shows a germline mismatch at one end, possibly a read error. The chain links TRBV10-3 to TRBJ2-5; a weak D match, TRBD1 (5 bases). This CDR3 is 15 amino acids long. Per the germline V gene, CDR1 is ENHRY and CDR2 is SYGVKD. The CDR3 sequence is CAISEGQPSQETQHF. CDR3 nucleotides: TGTGCCATCAGTGAGGGACAACCATCCCAAGAGACCCAGCATTTC.

The chain joins TRBV5-1 to TRBJ2-3; D ambiguous. Per the germline V gene, CDR1 is SGHRS and CDR2 is YFSETQ. Trimming cost V 1 base and J 2 bases, with 5 bases left between them. CDR3 length: 13 amino acids. The CDR3 DNA follows: TGCGCCAGCAGCTTGATGCCCACAGATACGCAGTATTTT. Protein product: CASSLMPTDTQYF. Full variable domain (missing parts from reference TRBV5-1 and TRBJ2-3): KAGVTQTPRYLIKTRGQQVTLSCSPISGHRSVSWYQQTPGQGLQFLFEYFSETQRNKGNFPGRFSGRQFSNSRSEMNVSTLELGDSALYLCASSLMPTDTQYFGPGTRLTVL.

Many counts were recorded for this clonotype. This chain joins TRBV4-3 and TRBJ1-3; 9 bases agree with TRBD1. Germline V gene data show CDR1 as LGHNA and CDR2 as YSLEER. V shed 1 base, J shed 3 bases, and the junction held 4 bases outside the gene matches. This CDR3 comprises 16 residues. The CDR3 DNA is TGCGCCAGCAGCCAAGCCGCGACAGGGGGTGGAAACACCATATATTTT. Protein sequence: CASSQAATGGGNTIYF.

As regards this clonotype: This may come from a read error, since a much larger clone is one base off. The chain joins TRBV4-3 to TRBJ1-6; no clear D gene. The ends were cut back, 0 bases at V and 7 bases at J, with 10 bases in the middle. The CDR3 consists of 15 residues. CDR1 is LGHNA and CDR2 is YSLEER in the germline V gene. The DNA of the CDR3 is TGCGCCAGCAGCCAAGACGCCTCGGAGAATTCACCCCTCCACTTT. Protein sequence: CASSQDASENSPLHF.

Points on this clonotype: Because the CDR3 is missing its conserved closing phenylalanine or tryptophan, this is likely a read error. This sequence joins TRBV29-1 and TRBJ2-5, with 7 bases matching TRBD2. Germline V CDR1 and CDR2: SQVTM, ANQGSEA. CDR3 size: 14 residues. V was clipped by 5 bases and J by 5 bases; unmatched bases: 11. CDR3 in amino acids: CSVLLGHGGETQYY. CDR3 DNA sequence: TGCAGCGTTCTATTAGGCCACGGGGGGGAGACCCAGTACTAC.

A note on this clonotype: Just one base apart from a much larger clone, this may be a read error. The CDR3 bases are TGTGCCATCAAGAGCGGGACGGACTATGGCCACACCTTC. Protein: CAIKSGTDYGHTF. The chain joins TRBV10-3 to TRBJ1-2, with a tentative D call TRBD1 (5 bases). Germline V gene lookup returns CDR1 ENHRY and CDR2 SYGVKD. The CDR3 runs to 13 residues.

About this clonotype itself: A single base separates this from a much larger clone, so it may be a read error. The chain combines TRBV6-1 with TRBJ2-6; 7 bases are a match to TRBD1. The CDR3 has 18 amino acids. Germline CDR1 is MNHNS and CDR2 is SASEGT. CDR3 in amino acids: CTSSGRQGDRSGANVLTF. CDR3 coding DNA: TGTACCAGCAGTGGTAGACAGGGTGATCGCTCTGGGGCCAACGTCCTGACTTTC.

For this clonotype: Being one base from a much bigger clone, this may be a read error. V is TRBV12-3 or TRBV12-4 and J is TRBJ2-2, with 9 bases lining up with TRBD2. V shed 4 bases and J 4 bases; nucleotides not matched to a gene: 7. The CDR3 runs 16 residues. CDR3 in amino acids: CASSSVTSGATGELFF. The CDR3 DNA reads TGTGCCAGCAGTTCCGTGACTAGCGGAGCCACCGGGGAGCTGTTTTTT.

V gene TRBV25-1 combines with J gene TRBJ2-5, with D tentatively TRBD1 or TRBD2 (5 bases each). CDR1 and CDR2 from the germline V gene are MGHDK and SYGVNS. V was cut by 6 bases and J by 3 bases, with 17 bases left in between. The CDR3 sequence is 15 residues long. The CDR3: CASSDTRDGKETQYF. CDR3 nucleotide sequence: TGTGCCAGCAGCGATACCCGGGACGGAAAAGAGACCCAGTACTTC.

Remarks on this clonotype: This sequence may be a read error, since a much larger clone differs from it by one base. The chain links TRBV4-2 to TRBJ2-2, with 9 bases that match TRBD2. The CDR3 totals 16 residues. Germline V lookup: CDR1 LGHNA, CDR2 YNFKEQ. The CDR3 region is CASSQEGGRATGKLFF. In DNA, the CDR3 is TGTGCCAGCAGCCAAGAAGGCGGGAGGGCAACCGGGAAGCTGTTTTTT.

Worth noting for this clonotype: A much bigger clone sits one base away, suggesting this may be a read error. J is TRBJ1-5 and V is TRBV4-3; D remains unclear. The CDR3 is 15 residues long. CDR1 is LGHNA and CDR2 is YSLEER in the germline V gene. V lost 1 base and J 9 bases, leaving 16 bases between the germline ends. The CDR3 reads CASSQGLSRARPQHF. CDR3 nucleotides: TGCGCCAGCAGCCAAGGATTAAGCCGTGCACGGCCCCAGCATTTT.

As to this clonotype: A single base separates this from a much larger clone, so it may be a read error. Likely a read error: the CDR3 ends without its conserved phenylalanine or tryptophan. The chain employs TRBV29-1 and TRBJ1-1; 12 nucleotides agree with TRBD1. The V segment lost 6 bases and the J segment 5 bases; nucleotides outside the gene matches: 7. The CDR3 contains 14 residues. Germline assignment: CDR1 SQVTM and CDR2 ANQGSEA. The CDR3 sequence: CSVDLGQGATEAFL. The CDR3 DNA reads as TGCAGCGTGGACTTGGGACAGGGGGCAACTGAAGCTTTCCTT.

This clonotype was observed once. One base away lies a much larger clone, so this may be a sequencing read error. Here the CDR3 omits its conserved ending phenylalanine or tryptophan, so a read error is the likely source. The chain recombines TRBV5-4 with TRBJ2-5; D may match TRBD1 or TRBD2 (5 bases each). Germline assignment: CDR1 SGHNT and CDR2 YYREEE (reference sequence). CDR3 size: 15 residues. The germline V and J ends were trimmed by 4 bases and 5 bases, with 18 bases remaining between them. The CDR3 is CASSGTGKGEETQYL. CDR3 bases: TGTGCCAGCAGCGGAACGGGGAAAGGGGAGGAGACCCAGTACTTA.

This clonotype was picked up one time. A much more abundant neighbour one base away suggests this may be a read error. J is TRBJ2-3 and V is TRBV6-5; D unresolved. The CDR3 sequence is 14 residues long. Germline V gene lookup returns CDR1 MNHEY and CDR2 SVGAGI. The chain's CDR3 is CATSYSRVTDTQYF. The CDR3 nucleotides are TGTGCCACCAGTTACTCTAGGGTCACAGATACGCAGTATTTT.

As for this clonotype: One end of the junction is discordant with germline, which a read error may explain. J is TRBJ1-2 and V is TRBV6-2 or TRBV6-3; TRBD1 might be the D (6 bases). The CDR3 is made up of 15 amino acids. CDR1 and CDR2 from the germline V gene are MNHEY and SVGEGT. CDR3 nucleotides: TGTGTCAGCGGCCGTCCAGGGGAATGGGGCTATGGCTACACCTTC. This gives the protein CVSGRPGEWGYGYTF.

This clonotype was seen only a few times. The genes are TRBV11-2 and TRBJ2-7; 8 nucleotides match TRBD2. CDR3 size: 16 residues. CDR1 is SGHAT and CDR2 is FQNNGV in the germline V gene. V lost 0 bases, J lost 4 bases, and 8 bases stayed unmatched. CDR3 sequence (DNA): TGTGCCAGCAGCTTAGATCCGACGGGAGGGCGTTACGAGCAGTACTTC. Residues: CASSLDPTGGRYEQYF.

This clonotype showed up just once. The V gene is TRBV10-1, the J gene TRBJ2-2; no clear D. Germline CDR1 reads WNHNN; CDR2 reads SYGVQD (reference sequence). Trimming took off 6 bases at V and 2 bases at J, with 4 bases between the two ends. The CDR3 runs 12 residues. The chain's CDR3 is CASSDNTGELFF. The CDR3 DNA sequence: TGCGCCAGCAGCGATAACACCGGGGAGCTGTTTTTT.

This sequence joins TRBV7-9 and TRBJ2-1; 10 bases agree with TRBD2. The V gene end was trimmed by 4 bases and the J gene end by 10 bases; junction bases not matched to a gene: 4. The CDR3 consists of 13 residues. Germline-derived CDR1 and CDR2 are SEHNR and FQNEAQ (reference sequence). The CDR3 DNA reads as TGTGCCAGCAGCTCAGGGACTAGCGTCGAGCAGTTCTTC. It yields the protein CASSSGTSVEQFF.

For this clonotype: The junction and the germline gene differ at one end; a read error may be behind it. The chain is built from TRBV4-1 and TRBJ2-5; 8 nucleotides align to TRBD2. Germline CDR1 MGHRA, CDR2 YSYEKL. The CDR3 length is 16 residues. CDR3 sequence reads: CASSLRSSGFQEAQYF. For the CDR3, the DNA is TGCGCCAGCAGCCTCCGGTCTAGCGGGTTCCAAGAGGCCCAGTACTTC.

This clonotype was counted at least ten times. This rearrangement joins TRBV12-5 to TRBJ2-4; D possibly matches TRBD1 or TRBD2 (7 bases each). The CDR3 has 15 residues. Germline loops: CDR1 LGHNT, CDR2 FRNRAP. V was trimmed by 5 bases and J by 7 bases, leaving 18 bases between them. The CDR3 nucleotides are TGTGCTAGTGGTGGGCAGGGGGGGGTTGTGAACATTCAGTACTTC. This sequence encodes CASGGQGGVVNIQYF.

Turning to this clonotype: Possible read error: a much larger clone is one base away. This sequence joins TRBV6-6 and TRBJ2-3; 9 nucleotides align to TRBD1. In germline, CDR1 is MNHNY, CDR2 SVGAGI (reference sequence). V was clipped by 6 bases and J by 7 bases; unmatched bases: 8. The CDR3 runs to 14 residues. The CDR3 is CASRSRTGDYTQYF. The CDR3 nucleotides are TGTGCCAGCAGGTCCAGGACAGGGGATTATACGCAGTATTTT.

This clonotype was observed many times. The chain recombines TRBV5-5 with TRBJ2-7; 8 bases fit TRBD1. V lost 2 bases to trimming and J lost 0 bases; unmatched junction nucleotides: 4. This CDR3 region has 15 residues. Germline lookup yields CDR1 SGHKS and CDR2 YYEKEE (reference sequence). The CDR3 loop reads CASSLGQGNSYEQYF. The CDR3 coding sequence is TGTGCCAGCAGCTTAGGACAGGGTAACTCCTACGAGCAGTACTTC.